This T cell receptor (beta chain) was observed in a study of CD8 T cells in ankylosing spondylitis. Points from the study as a whole: The authors reported significant enrichment of disease-linked clones in matched ankylosing spondylitis synovial fluid. There was a TCR beta motif, made of several highly homologous variants, that appeared characteristic of ankylosing spondylitis blood. In reactive arthritis synovial fluid and blood, some motif variants had been reported before.

The CDR3 covers 13 residues. Germline V CDR1 and CDR2: SGHVS, FNYEAQ. V was cut by 5 bases and J by 7 bases, with 12 bases left in between. As the method for making TCR beta libraries, quantitative 5'-RACE with molecular barcodes was used. TCRdb fed the 5' RACE reads into MiXCR, producing one record per CDR3 protein. The table records under 200,000 distinct CDR3 sequences, just over 9.5% of them present only once. As concerns this clonotype: Its antigen is still unknown.

The chain has TRBV7-6 and TRBJ1-5; TRBD1 is a possible D gene (5 bases). This sequence was found in a female donor with ankylosing spondylitis or in good health (not recorded which). The material sequenced was blood, either unsorted or a sorted T cell fraction (not recorded which). The CDR3 sequence: CASSRDWGQPQHF. The CDR3, as DNA: TGTGCCAGCAGCCGGGACTGGGGACAGCCCCAGCATTTT. Filled out from reference TRBV7-6 and TRBJ1-5, the complete variable domain reads GAGVSQSPRYKVTKRGQDVALRCDPISGHVSLYWYRQALGQGPEFLTYFNYEAQQDKSGLPNDRFSAERPEGSISTLTIQRTEQRDSAMYRCASSRDWGQPQHFGDGTRLSIL.